This T cell receptor (delta chain) was identified in a study of gamma delta lymphoproliferative disorders and STAT genes (dated by TCRdb to 2016 to 2019). A note on the overall study: The LymphoTrack Dx TCRG Assay was used to build gamma-chain libraries from a minimum of 50 ng of genomic DNA. Because no corresponding Invivoscribe delta assay was available, delta-chain libraries were prepared according to the EuroClonality-NGS working group standard operating procedure. The study profiled TCR gamma and delta CDR3 repertoires by deep sequencing in Tgammadelta lymphoproliferative disease patients and healthy controls, within a larger immunophenotypic and STAT-mutation study. To confirm the results, all delta-chain samples and a couple of gamma-chain samples were sequenced a second time. Broader findings and caveats from the paper: In whole-repertoire clustering, patient gamma repertoires grouped separately from healthy controls, whereas delta repertoires showed no separation between groups. T cells in controls likely covered a range of maturation stages, whereas leukemic cells were skewed toward terminal effectors, which could potentially limit comparisons between patients and controls. Almost every major gamma and delta clonotype in patients was public, meaning shared with at least one healthy donor, and only a couple of gamma clonotypes were private to disease. The authors pointed out that NGS specificity may be lower at low frequencies, so whether leukemic clones are public or private needs to be confirmed.

TCR sequencing was performed on genomic DNA from peripheral blood mononuclear cells isolated from patients and controls. The control group consisted of about 23 healthy adult blood donors (median age around 68 years; approximately twelve males and about 11 females) who were matched to the patients for age and sex. This clone was found many times. The antigen it binds to is not known. With a far larger clone one base away, a read error is the likely cause. Distinct nucleotide sequences in the sample also encode this CDR3. In both library methods, multiplex PCR was carried out with primers targeting conserved V and J regions of the TCR genes. The amplicons were purified, pooled and then sequenced on an Illumina MiSeq platform. Regarding the original processing steps: MiXCR performed V(D)J alignment, clonotype assembly and translation, and VDJtools was used for functionality assessment and CDR3 repertoire analyses. The IMGT definition of CDR3 was applied, and only productive sequences using functional genes were analyzed, with ORF genes and pseudogenes left out. A custom Python script searched for identical amino acid CDR3s of major clonotypes (frequency >=5%) across all patients and controls. A one-sided non-parametric Wilcoxon test was used to compare clonotype frequencies between patients and controls. The public reads were reprocessed by TCRdb using CATT, and rows of matching DNA were later combined. TCRdb, rather than the study authors, made the V and J calls. Here the sample has some 3,800 delta-chain clones; less than 1.2% occur a single time. The leading ten clones occupy roughly a fifth of the sample.

The sequence was obtained from a human donor in good health. The specimen was blood.

The CDR3 is CACDTLASLATDKLIF. The DNA sequence reads TGTGCCTGTGACACTCTGGCCTCCCTAGCCACCGATAAACTCATCTTT. The rearranged segments are TRDV2 and TRDJ1, with the identity of the D gene unclear. Taken from cysteine to phenylalanine, the CDR3 has 16 residues. The sequence is cut down to CDR3 DNA, 48 bases in frame from base 1. Sequences GEAIGNYY (CDR1) and EKD (CDR2) are obtained from the germline V gene. V and J lose 1 base and 1 base, and a span of 15 bases separates them.